This T cell receptor (beta chain) came from a study of control samples from healthy donors and cancer patients. Profiled with immunoSEQ multiplex PCR; TCRdb holds only in-frame clones, not every one. The sample consists of 95,000 to 150,000 clones, roughly 90% of them appearing once. Sequencing input: blood. The receptor was isolated from a woman aged 18-35 years in good health.

CDR3 residues: CASSPSIAHRSGNTIYF. CDR3 nucleotides: TGTGCCAGCTCACCAAGCATTGCGCACCGCTCTGGAAACACCATATATTTT. The V gene is TRBV18, the J gene TRBJ1-3; D gene ambiguous. V was clipped by 2 bases and J by 0 bases, with 14 bases between them. This CDR3 spans 17 amino acids. Looked up from germline, CDR1 is KGHSH and CDR2 is LQKENI.